Sequencing of this T cell receptor beta chain was carried out in a study of blood T cells in healthy people across ages. Whole-study context: Researchers report that template switching captured about one barcoded beta molecule per two T cells.

The donors, all healthy, were Caucasians living in Russia, aged roughly 6 to 90. The CDR3 is made up of 14 amino acids. Germline V CDR1 and CDR2: MNHEY, SVGAGI. Through a sample-barcoded 5' primer and a J-beta primer mix, a second PCR was run for roughly 7 to 12 cycles. TCRdb recomputed calls from the 5' RACE reads with MiXCR, one row per CDR3 protein. The sample contains some 550,000 distinct CDR3 sequences, roughly 48% of which appear only once. In its sample, this clonotype was seen many times. The gene calls are TRBV6-5 and TRBJ2-7, with TRBD1 identical over 8 bases. The end of the DNA fits TRBJ2-5 better, so the J call may be wrong. The sequencing input was blood. This TCR was sampled from an elderly man in good health. In DNA, the CDR3 is TGTGCCAGCAGCCTGCAGGGGGCCAGAGAGACCCAGTACTTC. Translation gives CASSLQGARETQYF.